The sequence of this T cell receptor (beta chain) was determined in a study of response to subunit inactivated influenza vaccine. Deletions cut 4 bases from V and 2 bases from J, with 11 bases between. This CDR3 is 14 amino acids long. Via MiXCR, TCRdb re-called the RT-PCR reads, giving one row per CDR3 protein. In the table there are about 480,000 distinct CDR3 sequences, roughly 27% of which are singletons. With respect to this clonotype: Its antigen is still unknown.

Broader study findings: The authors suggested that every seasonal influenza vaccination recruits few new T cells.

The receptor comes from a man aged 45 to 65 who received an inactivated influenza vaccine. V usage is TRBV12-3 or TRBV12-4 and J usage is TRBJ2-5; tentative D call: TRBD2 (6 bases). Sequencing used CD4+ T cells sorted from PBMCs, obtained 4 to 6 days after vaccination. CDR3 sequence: CASSYGGKQETQYF. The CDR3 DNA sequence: TGTGCCAGCAGTTATGGGGGGAAGCAAGAGACCCAGTACTTC.